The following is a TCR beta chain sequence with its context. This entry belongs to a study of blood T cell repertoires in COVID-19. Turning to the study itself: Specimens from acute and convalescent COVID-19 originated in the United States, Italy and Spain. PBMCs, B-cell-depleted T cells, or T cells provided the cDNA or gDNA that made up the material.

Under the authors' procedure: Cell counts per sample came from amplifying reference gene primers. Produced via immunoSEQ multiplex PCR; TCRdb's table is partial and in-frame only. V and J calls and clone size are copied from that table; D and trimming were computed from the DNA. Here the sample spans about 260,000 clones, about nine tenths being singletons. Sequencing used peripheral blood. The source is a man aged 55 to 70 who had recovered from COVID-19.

CDR3 bases: TGCGCCAGCAGCTTGACCACAGGCAATCAGCCCCAGCATTTT. Translated, it gives CASSLTTGNQPQHF. The rearrangement uses TRBV5-1 and TRBJ1-5; no definite D call. Looked up from germline, CDR1 is SGHRS and CDR2 is YFSETQ. This CDR3 comprises 14 residues. The germline V and J ends were trimmed by 1 base and 2 bases, with 7 bases remaining between them.